This T cell receptor beta chain was profiled in a study of T cell repertoires in cytomegalovirus infection. Study-wide background: Recently identified HLA-C-restricted CMV epitopes and well-studied HLA-B-restricted CMV epitopes were used by the study. The public TCR beta signatures pointed to both CMV infection and matching HLA type. Study-wide points: There were HLA-C-restricted CMV-specific TCR beta clonotypes dominating the ex vivo response.

A note on this clonotype: Its cognate antigen is unknown.

Trimming stripped 7 bases from V and 1 base from J, with 13 bases between. The CDR3 runs to 14 residues. TCRdb passed the reads through MiXCR, listing each CDR3 protein once. The table lists about a million distinct CDR3 sequences, approximately 31% of them singletons. Sequencing was performed on cultured CD8+ T cells from PBMCs, taken from culture after CMV antigen stimulation. This receptor was taken from a human donor in good health (CMV status not recorded). Some clones in this sample may be carry-over from other donors' samples. The rearrangement uses TRBV12-3 or TRBV12-4 and TRBJ2-5; D is tentatively TRBD1 or TRBD2 (5 bases each). CDR3 coding DNA: TGTGCCAGCAACAACGGGACGATCCAAGAGACCCAGTACTTC. It is translated as CASNNGTIQETQYF.